This TCR beta chain was recovered during a study of blood T cell repertoires in COVID-19. On the study more broadly: Specimens from acute and convalescent COVID-19 originated in the United States, Italy and Spain.

The trim removed 6 bases at V and 4 bases at J, leaving 5 bases unmatched. CDR1 and CDR2 (germline): LNHDA, SQIVND (reference sequence). There are 15 residues in the CDR3. Assay used: immunoSEQ multiplex PCR; TCRdb lists only in-frame clones, some missing. The data contain more than 200,000 clones, 70% to 90% of them seen just once; the ten biggest clones take up 2% to 2.5%. The source is a middle-aged woman who had recovered from COVID-19. The rearrangement uses TRBV19 and TRBJ1-3, with TRBD1 matching 11 bases. Sequenced sample: peripheral blood. The CDR3 coding sequence is TGTGCCAGTAGCGGACAGGGGGCGTGGGGAAACACCATATATTTT. As protein: CASSGQGAWGNTIYF.